The clone carrying this T cell receptor beta chain has a count of ten or more. The antigen is undetermined. TCRdb reprocessed the 5' RACE reads via MiXCR and lists one record per CDR3 protein. The top ten hold approximately 1% of the sample, which has fewer than 550,000 distinct CDR3 sequences, about 13% seen once. This sample was taken from a study of identical twins. Study-wide points: With monozygotic twins, out-of-frame TCR alpha sharing exceeded what models estimated. For cord blood, abundant beta clonotypes had fewer insertions, unlike memory repertoires, which showed none. In beta out-of-frame sequences, the excess sharing between twins was weaker.

The same sample was also used in a study of yellow fever vaccine responses in identical twins.

This receptor was identified in a young woman in good health. The sample taken for sequencing was CD4+ T cells sorted from blood.

The DNA of the CDR3 is TGCGCCAGCAGCTTGGAAAATCCCGGGGAGCTGTTTTTT. It yields the protein CASSLENPGELFF. V and J are TRBV5-1 and TRBJ2-2; D unresolved. CDR1 is SGHRS and CDR2 is YFSETQ in the germline V gene. This CDR3 region has 13 residues. Between the trimmed V and J ends, which lost 0 bases and 6 bases, there was a span of 6 bases.